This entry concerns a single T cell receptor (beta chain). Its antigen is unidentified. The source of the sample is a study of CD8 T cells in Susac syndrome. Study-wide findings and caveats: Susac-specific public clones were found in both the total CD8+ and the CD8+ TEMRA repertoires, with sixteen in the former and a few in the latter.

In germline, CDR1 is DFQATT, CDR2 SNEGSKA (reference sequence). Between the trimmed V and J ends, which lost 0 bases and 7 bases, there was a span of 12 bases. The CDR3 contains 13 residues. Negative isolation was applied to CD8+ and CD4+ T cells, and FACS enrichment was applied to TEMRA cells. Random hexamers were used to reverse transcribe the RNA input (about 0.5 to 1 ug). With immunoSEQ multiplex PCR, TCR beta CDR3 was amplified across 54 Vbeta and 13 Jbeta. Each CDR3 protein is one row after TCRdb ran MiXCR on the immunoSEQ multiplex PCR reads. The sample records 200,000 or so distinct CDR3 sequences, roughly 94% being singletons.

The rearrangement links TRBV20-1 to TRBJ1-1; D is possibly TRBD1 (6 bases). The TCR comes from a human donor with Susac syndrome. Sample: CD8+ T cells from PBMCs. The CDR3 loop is CSARDPQGIEAFF. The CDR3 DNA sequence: TGCAGTGCTAGAGATCCACAGGGTATTGAAGCTTTCTTT.